This passage covers 28 T cell receptor beta chains from one sample sequenced in a study of blood T cell repertoires in COVID-19. Method: immunoSEQ multiplex PCR; TCRdb's copy keeps in-frame clones and lacks some. The sample records around 250,000 clones, approximately 85% being singletons. Sequenced: peripheral blood. Receptors were obtained from an elderly man with acute or convalescent COVID-19.

V is TRBV27 and J is TRBJ2-1; 16 bases align to TRBD2. CDR1 MNHEY and CDR2 SMNVEV come from the germline V gene (reference sequence). The junction had 12 bases not matched to a gene; V was cut back by 3 bases and J by 7 bases. The CDR3 length is 19 residues. DNA for the CDR3: TGTGCCAGCAGTTTCCCCGGGACTAGCGGGGGGGGGCGAGTAAATGAGCAGTTCTTC. This codes for CASSFPGTSGGGRVNEQFF.

The V gene is TRBV28, the J gene TRBJ1-5; tentative D call: TRBD1 (5 bases). Germline values: CDR1 MDHEN, CDR2 SYDVKM. This CDR3 has 12 amino acids. Trimming stripped 7 bases from V and 6 bases from J, with 10 bases between. The CDR3 nucleotides are TGTGCCAGCACCCCCAGGGCTCAGCCCCAGCATTTT. Its translation is CASTPRAQPQHF.

J is TRBJ2-3 and V is TRBV5-6; 8 bases are shared with TRBD2. V lost 5 bases to trimming and J lost 5 bases; unmatched junction nucleotides: 16. Per germline, CDR1 SGHDT and CDR2 YYEEEE. The CDR3 is 17 residues long. CDR3 amino acids: CASRYGKRGRLLDTQYF. The CDR3 nucleotides read TGTGCCAGCAGATACGGAAAGCGGGGGCGACTGCTAGATACGCAGTATTTT.

The rearrangement joins TRBV6-5 to TRBJ1-6; tentatively, D is TRBD1 (6 bases). CDR3 length equals 15 residues. Trimming cost V 10 bases and J 6 bases, with 19 bases left between them. Germline assignment: CDR1 MNHEY and CDR2 SVGAGI. The CDR3 DNA follows: TGTGCCACTACGGCTACCAGGGGTGGTAATTCACCCCTCCACTTT. Protein sequence: CATTATRGGNSPLHF.

This clone appeared a single time. The J gene is TRBJ2-7, the V gene TRBV28; weak D call: TRBD1 (7 bases). V dropped 1 base and J dropped 6 bases, with 16 bases sitting between them. The CDR3 extends over 15 amino acids. CDR1 is MDHEN, CDR2 SYDVKM, per germline. The CDR3 here is CASSLLAGGPSEQYF. CDR3 nucleotides: TGTGCCAGCAGTTTATTGGCAGGGGGGCCCTCCGAGCAGTACTTC.

V usage is TRBV6-2 or TRBV6-3 and J usage is TRBJ2-7; tentative D call: TRBD1 (6 bases). This CDR3 spans 16 amino acids. Germline V gene lookup returns CDR1 MNHEY and CDR2 SVGEGT. Trimming took off 5 bases at V and 2 bases at J, with 19 bases between the two ends. CDR3: CASSAIGQIQPYEQYF. In nucleotides, the CDR3 is TGTGCCAGCAGTGCTATAGGACAGATCCAACCCTACGAGCAGTACTTC.

The chain joins TRBV19 to TRBJ2-3; weak D call: TRBD2 (5 bases). V was shortened by 7 bases and J by 6 bases, with 17 bases between the two germline ends. The CDR3 consists of 14 residues. CDR1 and CDR2 from the germline V gene are LNHDA and SQIVND (reference sequence). The CDR3 reads CASMVLGEDDTQYF. CDR3 DNA sequence: TGTGCCAGTATGGTGTTGGGAGAAGACGATACGCAGTATTTT.

The rearrangement joins TRBV3-1 (or the pseudogene TRBV3-2) to TRBJ1-6; 9 nucleotides line up with TRBD1. The CDR3 extends over 16 amino acids. Germline loops: CDR1 LGHDT, CDR2 YNNKEL (reference sequence). The J segment lost 4 bases and the V segment lost 3 bases, leaving 4 bases of the junction unmatched. CDR3 sequence: CASSQAGTGYNSPLHF. CDR3 DNA: TGTGCCAGCAGCCAGGCCGGGACAGGGTATAATTCACCCCTCCACTTT.

V is TRBV7-2 and J is TRBJ2-3; perhaps TRBD1 as D (5 bases). The germline V gene encodes CDR1 SGHTA and CDR2 FQGNSA. Trimming removed 3 bases at V and 4 bases at J, with 11 bases between. CDR3 length equals 14 residues. DNA of the CDR3: TGTGCCAGCAGCTTGCAGGGTAACGCAGATACGCAGTATTTT. As protein: CASSLQGNADTQYF.

This chain links TRBV11-2 with TRBJ2-3, with 8 bases that match TRBD1. In germline, CDR1 is SGHAT, CDR2 FQNNGV. The CDR3 is 14 amino acids. The junction had 1 base not matched to a gene; V was cut back by 0 bases and J by 5 bases. The CDR3 here is CASSLEDRGDTQYF. CDR3 DNA: TGTGCCAGCAGCTTAGAAGACAGGGGAGATACGCAGTATTTT.

This clone was seen once. J is TRBJ1-3 and V is TRBV4-2; D gene uncertain. CDR3 length: 16 residues. Germline-derived CDR1 and CDR2 are LGHNA and YNFKEQ. V lost 4 bases and J 0 bases, leaving 13 bases between the germline ends. CDR3 nucleotides: TGTGCCAGCAGCCCGTCGGGGAGATACTCTGGAAACACCATATATTTT. This sequence encodes CASSPSGRYSGNTIYF.

This rearrangement joins TRBV18 to TRBJ1-6; weak D call: TRBD1 (5 bases). The CDR3 totals 14 residues. With 1 base removed from V and 9 bases from J, the gap between germline ends came to 10 bases. In germline, CDR1 is KGHSH, CDR2 LQKENI. The CDR3: CASSPQGLTSPLHF. The CDR3 DNA sequence: TGTGCCAGCTCACCACAGGGGCTTACTTCACCCCTCCACTTT.

The genes are TRBV5-1 and TRBJ2-5; TRBD2 matches 7 bases. Germline CDR1 reads SGHRS; CDR2 reads YFSETQ. The CDR3 is made up of 15 amino acids. J gave up 1 base and V 1 base, and 4 bases lay outside the gene matches. CDR3 coding DNA: TGCGCCAGCAGCTTGACAGGACTAGGCCAAGAGACCCAGTACTTC. The encoded protein is CASSLTGLGQETQYF.

The chain joins TRBV7-3 to TRBJ2-3; possibly TRBD2 for D (5 bases). From germline, CDR1 is SGHTA and CDR2 FQGTGA. The CDR3 contains 15 residues. Trimming left V 5 bases short and J 3 bases short, with 15 bases between. CDR3 DNA: TGTGCCAGCAGCCCAACTAGTCTTACAACAGATACGCAGTATTTT. Its protein product is CASSPTSLTTDTQYF.

V is TRBV19 and J is TRBJ2-1; 12 bases fit TRBD2. V shed 6 bases and J 7 bases; nucleotides not matched to a gene: 10. Germline V CDR1 and CDR2: LNHDA, SQIVND (reference sequence). This CDR3 region has 16 residues. The CDR3 sequence is CASSPSGLAGGNEQFF. The CDR3 DNA reads TGTGCCAGTAGCCCCTCGGGGCTAGCGGGGGGGAATGAGCAGTTCTTC.

This clone was observed a single time. This chain joins TRBV4-2 and TRBJ2-2, with unresolved D. CDR1 is LGHNA and CDR2 is YNFKEQ in the germline V gene. The CDR3 loop spans 12 amino acids. V lost 0 bases and J 6 bases, leaving 2 bases between the germline ends. The CDR3 reads CASSQDAGELFF. CDR3 sequence (DNA): TGTGCCAGCAGCCAAGACGCCGGGGAGCTGTTTTTT.

This clone was recorded a few times. The rearrangement joins TRBV6-5 to TRBJ1-4; maybe TRBD1 (5 bases). Trimming pared 0 bases from V and 4 bases from J, leaving 9 bases between. The CDR3 has 15 residues. Germline V gene sequence: CDR1 MNHEY, CDR2 SVGAGI. The CDR3: CASSYSQGFNEKLFF. CDR3 nucleotides: TGTGCCAGCAGTTACTCGCAGGGTTTTAATGAAAAACTGTTTTTT.

The chain links TRBV3-1 (or the pseudogene TRBV3-2) to TRBJ1-5; D gene unclear. The CDR3 has 13 residues. With 4 bases removed from V and 0 bases from J, the gap between germline ends came to 4 bases. In germline, CDR1 is LGHDT, CDR2 YNNKEL (reference sequence). CDR3 amino acids: CASSPNSNQPQHF. The CDR3 DNA is TGTGCCAGCAGCCCAAATAGCAATCAGCCCCAGCATTTT.

There are a few counts of this clone. The chain combines TRBV20-1 with TRBJ1-2; 8 nucleotides match TRBD1. Trimming took 3 bases from V and 2 from J; bases not matched to a gene: 5. This CDR3 region has 14 residues. Germline V gives CDR1 DFQATT, CDR2 SNEGSKA (reference sequence). The CDR3 region is CSASSRQGNYGYTF. The CDR3 DNA sequence: TGCAGTGCTAGTTCGAGACAGGGGAACTATGGCTACACCTTC.

CDR3 amino acids: CASRAGVWNQPQHF. CDR3 nucleotides: TGTGCCAGCCGAGCGGGAGTTTGGAATCAGCCCCAGCATTTT. This chain connects TRBV28 to TRBJ1-5; D unclear. The CDR3 loop spans 14 amino acids. Looked up from germline, CDR1 is MDHEN and CDR2 is SYDVKM. V was clipped by 8 bases and J by 4 bases, with 15 bases between them. Full variable domain (rest looked up from reference TRBV28 and TRBJ1-5): DVKVTQSSRYLVKRTGEKVFLECVQDMDHENMFWYRQDPGLGLRLIYFSYDVKMKEKGDIPEGYSVSREKKERFSLILESASTNQTSMYLCASRAGVWNQPQHFGDGTRLSIL.

The chain joins TRBV28 to TRBJ1-2; 7 nucleotides line up with TRBD1. The CDR3 extends over 14 amino acids. After removal of 5 bases from V and 7 bases from J, the junction contained 10 bases not matched to a gene. Germline-derived CDR1 and CDR2 are MDHEN and SYDVKM. The CDR3 nucleotides are TGTGCCAGCAGTCAACAGGGGCTGAGGGGTGGCTACACCTTC. Encoded protein: CASSQQGLRGGYTF.

This clone was found once. V gene TRBV7-9 combines with J gene TRBJ1-2, with TRBD1 matching 7 bases. J was trimmed by 5 bases and V by 1 base; bases with no gene match: 7. The CDR3 runs 15 residues. CDR1 and CDR2 (germline): SEHNR, FQNEAQ (reference sequence). The CDR3 sequence: CASSLGGTESYGYTF. CDR3 sequence (DNA): TGTGCCAGCAGCTTAGGCGGGACAGAGTCTTATGGCTACACCTTC.

The rearrangement uses TRBV2 and TRBJ1-2, with 8 bases identical to TRBD1. CDR3 size: 14 residues. The junction had 6 bases not matched to a gene; V was cut back by 3 bases and J by 6 bases. The germline V gene encodes CDR1 SNHLY and CDR2 FYNNEI. CDR3 region: CASSEAGGADGYTF. CDR3 bases: TGTGCCAGCAGTGAGGCAGGGGGCGCGGATGGCTACACCTTC.

The CDR3 region has the DNA TGTGCCAGCAGCCCGGGACAGATTGTGACCTACGAGCAGTACTTC. Its translation: CASSPGQIVTYEQYF. This sequence joins TRBV7-9 and TRBJ2-7; 7 nucleotides line up with TRBD1. CDR3 length equals 15 residues. V was clipped by 5 bases and J by 2 bases; unmatched bases: 9. Germline assignment: CDR1 SEHNR and CDR2 FQNEAQ (reference sequence).

This clone was counted a few times. The V and J genes are TRBV5-1 and TRBJ1-3; possible D gene TRBD1, 6 bases. V was clipped by 0 bases and J by 1 base, with 8 bases between them. Germline loops: CDR1 SGHRS, CDR2 YFSETQ. The CDR3 contains 15 residues. The CDR3 spells CASSLGGQSGNTIYF. Written as DNA, the CDR3 is TGCGCCAGCAGCTTGGGGGGGCAGTCTGGAAACACCATATATTTT.

The V call is TRBV19, the J call TRBJ1-2; D is uncertain. V shed 7 bases and J shed 3 bases, with 18 bases lying between them. The CDR3 sequence is 15 residues long. Germline CDR1 is LNHDA and CDR2 is SQIVND (reference sequence). CDR3 protein: CASNNPGPADYGYTF. The CDR3 DNA reads TGTGCCAGTAACAATCCAGGCCCTGCAGACTATGGCTACACCTTC.

The chain carries TRBV20-1 and TRBJ1-5, with 9 bases that match TRBD1. Germline assignment: CDR1 DFQATT and CDR2 SNEGSKA (reference sequence). Germline trimming cut 3 bases from V and 8 bases from J; bases unmatched to any gene: 8. The length of the CDR3 is 14 residues. CDR3 protein: CSASRGTGWEPQHF. In nucleotides, the CDR3 is TGCAGTGCTAGTCGGGGGACAGGGTGGGAGCCCCAGCATTTT.

The gene calls are TRBV6-1 and TRBJ1-6; TRBD1 is a possible D gene (6 bases). Looked up from germline, CDR1 is MNHNS and CDR2 is SASEGT. Trimming took 6 bases from V and 0 from J, leaving 9 bases between them. This CDR3 has 15 amino acids. The DNA of the CDR3 is TGTGCCAGCAGGGACAGTAGCTCCTATAATTCACCCCTCCACTTT. Its protein is CASRDSSSYNSPLHF.